Below, 4 T cell receptor beta chains from the same sample are listed, as sequenced in a study of blood T cells in healthy people across ages. With a J-beta primer mix and a sample-barcoded 5' primer, a second PCR ran 7 to 11 cycles. TCRdb passed the 5' RACE reads through MiXCR, listing each CDR3 protein once. This table has 500,000 to 600,000 distinct CDR3 sequences, 25% to 30% appearing once. The sequenced sample consisted of blood. The receptors come from a woman aged 65 to 85 in good health.

In its sample, this clonotype was seen once. This sequence joins TRBV7-2 and TRBJ1-2; TRBD1 agrees at 7 bases. Germline assignment: CDR1 SGHTA and CDR2 FQGNSA. The CDR3 runs to 12 residues. The V and J ends lost 7 bases and 7 bases, in that order; junction bases with no gene match: 6. CDR3 region: CASNFDRAGYTF. CDR3 nucleotides: TGTGCCAGCAACTTTGACAGGGCTGGCTACACCTTC.

The genes are TRBV19 and TRBJ1-1, with unresolved D. CDR1 and CDR2 (germline): LNHDA, SQIVND (reference sequence). The CDR3 loop spans 14 amino acids. V shed 9 bases and J shed 3 bases, with 17 bases lying between them. CDR3 in DNA: TGTGCCAGCCACGGGGTGCGAGATTACACTGAAGCTTTCTTT. This codes for CASHGVRDYTEAFF.

This clonotype was detected a few times. The chain employs TRBV9 and TRBJ2-1; 9 bases are shared with TRBD2. Germline assignment: CDR1 SGDLS and CDR2 YYNGEE. J gave up 0 bases and V 0 bases, and 4 bases lay outside the gene matches. This CDR3 spans 17 amino acids. The CDR3 reads CASSVVAAGGSYNEQFF. The CDR3 DNA sequence: TGTGCCAGCAGCGTAGTTGCAGCGGGAGGCTCCTACAATGAGCAGTTCTTC.

V is TRBV11-2 and J is TRBJ2-5; 7 positions agree with TRBD2. The DNA end lines up better with TRBJ2-1; the J call may be wrong. The CDR3 has 13 residues. Germline V gene sequence: CDR1 SGHAT, CDR2 FQNNGV. CDR3 nucleotides: TGTGCCAGCAGCTTTAGCGGGTTCTATGAGCAGTTCTTC. It encodes CASSFSGFYEQFF.